Listed below are T cell receptor beta chains from one sample, sequenced in a study of control samples from healthy donors and cancer patients. The protocol was immunoSEQ multiplex PCR, while the TCRdb copy is restricted to in-frame clones and leaves out a portion. Here the sample table reports approximately 190,000 clones. Sequenced: blood. Receptor source: a woman aged 25 to 45 in good health. Each CDR3 is given with its conserved first and last residue. A D gene is named only where the DNA matches it firmly.

>TRBJ1-3|NA|TRBV4-2
TGTGCCAGCAGCCAAGAACCGGGGCCTTCTGGAAACACCATATATTTT
CASSQEPGPSGNTIYF
>TRBJ1-6|NA|TRBV5-6
TGTGCCAGCAGCCCCGCAGGGTCCGGTTCACCCCTCCACTTT
CASSPAGSGSPLHF
>TRBJ1-2|NA|TRBV2
TGTGCCAGCAGTGAAACGTCGGTTGTACAGTGGGGCTACACCTTC
CASSETSVVQWGYTF
>TRBJ1-2|NA|TRBV30
TGTGCCTGGGCTACTCGGACTAACTATGGCTACACCTTC
CAWATRTNYGYTF
>TRBJ2-5|TRBD1|TRBV11-2
TGTGCCAGCAGCTTAGGGGCAGGGGGCCTGGAAGGGACCCAGTACTTC
CASSLGAGGLEGTQYF
>TRBJ2-5|NA|TRBV7-9
TGTGCCAGCAGCCCGTCCGGGGACCGAGGGGAGACCCAGTACTTC
CASSPSGDRGETQYF
>TRBJ2-1|NA|TRBV29-1
TGCAGCGTCCCGTTAGGCCCGGGGTATGAGCAGTTCTTC
CSVPLGPGYEQFF
>TRBJ1-5|NA|TRBV2
TGTGCCAGCAGCGCAACACAAGAACAGCCCCAGCATTTT
CASSATQEQPQHF
>TRBJ1-3|NA|TRBV7-2
TGTGCCAGCAGCTTAGCGCTCGGACAGTACTCTGGAAACACCATATATTTT
CASSLALGQYSGNTIYF
>TRBJ1-2|NA|TRBV6-1
TGTGCCAGCAGTGACGGCCAAAGGTGGGTCGACTATGGCTACACCTTC
CASSDGQRWVDYGYTF
>TRBJ1-1|TRBD1|TRBV12-3/TRBV12-4
TGTGCCAGCAGACCGGACAGGGGCACTGAAGCTTTCTTT
CASRPDRGTEAFF
>TRBJ2-5|NA|TRBV18
TGTGCCAGCTCACCCGCGTACCAAGAGACCCAGTACTTC
CASSPAYQETQYF
>TRBJ2-3|TRBD1|TRBV18
TGTGCCAGCTCGAACAGGGGGCGTAATCCAGATACGCAGTATTTT
CASSNRGRNPDTQYF
>TRBJ2-1|TRBD1|TRBV6-2/TRBV6-3
TGTGCCAGCAGTTACAGGGGGCAGGTTTACAATGAGCAGTTCTTC
CASSYRGQVYNEQFF
>TRBJ1-6|TRBD1|TRBV9
TGTGCCAGCAGCGTAGGGTCAGGGGGAAGCTATAATTCACCCCTCCACTTT
CASSVGSGGSYNSPLHF
>TRBJ1-6|NA|TRBV3-1/TRBV3-2
TGTGCCAGCAGTCTCGCAGCCAGGTACGGATCACCCCTCCACTTT
CASSLAARYGSPLHF
>TRBJ2-5|NA|TRBV27
TGTGCCAGCAGTTTGGGAGGGGGGGCCGAGGCAGAGACCCAGTACTTC
CASSLGGGAEAETQYF
>TRBJ1-6|NA|TRBV6-4
TGTGCCAGCAGGGTCCCGAACAGGACCCCCTATAATTCACCCCTCCACTTT
CASRVPNRTPYNSPLHF
>TRBJ1-1|TRBD1|TRBV5-1
TGCGCCAGCAGCTCGCATCCGGGACAGAGTTCTGAAGCTTTCTTT
CASSSHPGQSSEAFF
>TRBJ2-7|NA|TRBV12-3/TRBV12-4
TGTGCCAGCAGTTTGGCGGGTGACGAGCAGTACTTC
CASSLAGDEQYF
>TRBJ2-1|NA|TRBV4-1
TGCGCCAGCAAACGACCAAGTTCATCCCACAATGAGCAGTTCTTC
CASKRPSSSHNEQFF
>TRBJ2-5|NA|TRBV3-1/TRBV3-2
TGTGCCAGCAGCCTACCCGGGCCGCAGGCCCAGTACTTC
CASSLPGPQAQYF
>TRBJ1-1|TRBD1|TRBV12-3/TRBV12-4
TGTGCCAGCAGTTTAGGGGACAGCACTGAAGCTTTCTTT
CASSLGDSTEAFF
>TRBJ2-7|NA|TRBV5-1
TGCGCCAGCAGCTTGCCCTCCTACGAGCAGTACTTC
CASSLPSYEQYF
>TRBJ1-4|NA|TRBV7-4
TGTGCCAGCAGCTCTCAGCGGCCGCATAATGAAAAACTGTTTTTT
CASSSQRPHNEKLFF
>TRBJ2-7|TRBD2|TRBV7-9
TGTGCCAGCAGCCGTGGGACTAGCGGCTCCTACGAGCAGTACTTC
CASSRGTSGSYEQYF
>TRBJ1-1|NA|TRBV19
TGTGCCAGTAGTATTCAGGGGCACACTGAAGCTTTCTTT
CASSIQGHTEAFF
>TRBJ1-5|NA|TRBV6-2/TRBV6-3
TGTGCCAGCAGTAACCTACTCGCCCAGGGGACCAGGGATCAGCCCCAGCATTTT
CASSNLLAQGTRDQPQHF
>TRBJ2-7|NA|TRBV3-1/TRBV3-2
TGTGCCAGCCCGAAGGGGCATCCCTACGAGCAGTACTTC
CASPKGHPYEQYF
>TRBJ2-3|NA|TRBV18
TGTGCCAGCTCTATCACCGGGTATAGGGATACGCAGTATTTT
CASSITGYRDTQYF
>TRBJ2-5|NA|TRBV7-2
TGTGCCAGCAGCTTAGCACGGGGGTTGGAGACCCAGTACTTC
CASSLARGLETQYF
>TRBJ1-1|TRBD1|TRBV7-3
TGTGCCAGCAGCTTAAACCCACAGGGGGCCACTGAAGCTTTCTTT
CASSLNPQGATEAFF
>TRBJ2-3|TRBD2|TRBV9
TGTGCCAGCAGCGTCGCGACTAGCTTCGGGGATGCTAGCACAGATACGCAGTATTTT
CASSVATSFGDASTDTQYF
>TRBJ1-4|NA|TRBV7-8
TGTGCCAGCAGCTTAGGGGAGGGGAGTTTGGTTGAAAAACTGTTTTTT
CASSLGEGSLVEKLFF
>TRBJ2-3|NA|TRBV7-2
TGTGCCAGCAGCTTAGTGAACGGGGAAGATACGCAGTATTTT
CASSLVNGEDTQYF
>TRBJ1-6|NA|TRBV5-6
TGTGCCAGCAGCTTGGTTCAGGGGCATAATTCACCCCTCCACTTT
CASSLVQGHNSPLHF
>TRBJ2-3|NA|TRBV9
TGTGCCAGCAGCGTAGCCGCGACCTCCTTTACTAGCACAGATACGCAGTATTTT
CASSVAATSFTSTDTQYF
>TRBJ2-3|NA|TRBV11-2
TGTGCCAGCAGCTTATTGGGGCGCACAGATACGCAGTATTTT
CASSLLGRTDTQYF
>TRBJ1-3|NA|TRBV2
TGTGTCAGCAGGAGGGAGGCAGGGACTGGAAACACCATATATTTT
CVSRREAGTGNTIYF
>TRBJ2-5|NA|TRBV28
TGTGCCAGCAGTAAAGGGGTGACCCAGTACTTC
CASSKGVTQYF
>TRBJ2-7|TRBD1|TRBV4-2
TGTGCCAGCAGCCGCCAGAGGGACAGGGAAACCTACGAGCAGTACTTC
CASSRQRDRETYEQYF
>TRBJ1-1|NA|TRBV28
TGTGCCAGCAGCTTACCCACGCCGGGGGTGGGCACTGAAGCTTTCTTT
CASSLPTPGVGTEAFF
>TRBJ2-7|TRBD1|TRBV29-1
TGCAGCGTTGCCCAGGGGGCGCCATACGAGCAGTACTTC
CSVAQGAPYEQYF
>TRBJ1-1|TRBD1|TRBV29-1
TGCAGCGTTAAGGACAGGGTCGGCACTGAAGCTTTCTTT
CSVKDRVGTEAFF
>TRBJ1-1|NA|TRBV6-5
TGTGCCAGCAGTCAGGGTCGTACTGAAGCTTTCTTT
CASSQGRTEAFF
>TRBJ2-6|NA|TRBV6-4
TGTGCCACCGGGACCGATCCCTCTGGGGCCAACGTCCTGACTTTC
CATGTDPSGANVLTF